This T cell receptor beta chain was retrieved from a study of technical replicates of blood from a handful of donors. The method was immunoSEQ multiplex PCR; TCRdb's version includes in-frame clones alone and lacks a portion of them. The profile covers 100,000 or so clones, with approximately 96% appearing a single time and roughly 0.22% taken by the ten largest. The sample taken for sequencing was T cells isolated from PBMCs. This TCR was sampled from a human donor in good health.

DNA of the CDR3: TGTGCCAGCCAATTCGGTTATACTGAGTTCTTC. Its translation is CASQFGYTEFF. The V and J genes are TRBV7-3 and TRBJ2-1; D gene ambiguous. Germline assignment: CDR1 SGHTA and CDR2 FQGTGA. The length of the CDR3 is 11 residues. Trimming shortened V by 8 bases and J by 14 bases, and 16 bases separated the two germline ends.